Here is one T cell receptor beta chain with its context. The antigen is undetermined. These data are taken from a study of beta chain features in type 1 diabetes. Broader study findings: Within the patient group, naive, central memory and Treg TCRB repertoires appeared more similar to each other than within healthy donors. In all four CD4+ subsets, TCRB CDR3 length was significantly, moderately reduced in type 1 diabetes.

Purities over 95% were achieved in all sorted populations. Investigators reverse transcribed all isolated RNA, so they sequenced expressed TCRB transcripts. Using immunoSEQ multiplex PCR, the repertoire was profiled, and TCRdb retains in-frame clones only, with some absent. This table has about 160,000 clones, approximately 7.8% appearing once. This CDR3 has 17 amino acids. The germline CDR1 and CDR2 sequences are SGHTA and FQGNSA. The V and J ends lost 3 bases and 8 bases, in that order; junction bases with no gene match: 16. The rearrangement uses TRBV7-2 and TRBJ1-2; 9 nucleotides agree with TRBD1. The sequenced sample consisted of central memory CD4+ T cells from blood. This receptor was taken from a middle-aged woman with type 1 diabetes. The CDR3 nucleotides read TGTGCCAGCAGCTTGGGACAGGGAGGGGGAGGTATTCTGGGCTACACCTTC. This gives the protein CASSLGQGGGGILGYTF.